The 5 T cell receptor beta chains listed next were all sequenced from one sample in a study of shared clonotypes between healthy human individuals. Only in-frame clones appear in the TCRdb table, and some are missing; sequencing was by immunoSEQ multiplex PCR. The table includes some 790,000 clones, 72% detected once. Sequenced input: memory CD4+ T cells sorted from blood. Subset denoted: CD45RA-negative fraction. These receptors originate from a woman in her 30s in good health.

This chain joins TRBV27 and TRBJ2-2, with D perhaps TRBD1 (5 bases). The germline V gene has CDR1 MNHEY and CDR2 SMNVEV (reference sequence). The germline V and J ends were trimmed by 2 bases and 2 bases, with 9 bases remaining between them. The CDR3 is made up of 15 amino acids. CDR3 coding DNA: TGTGCCAGCAGTTTAAGAGACAGAAACACCGGGGAGCTGTTTTTT. This gives the protein CASSLRDRNTGELFF.

This clone was seen a handful of times. This specimen includes other DNA sequences encoding the same CDR3. This sequence joins TRBV7-6 and TRBJ1-5; D is possibly TRBD1 (5 bases). Trimming took off 0 bases at V and 4 bases at J, with 7 bases between the two ends. CDR3 length: 14 amino acids. Germline V gene data show CDR1 as SGHVS and CDR2 as FNYEAQ. The DNA for the CDR3 is TGTGCCAGCAGCTTAGCTGGGGGGAATCAGCCCCAGCATTTT. Translated, it gives CASSLAGGNQPQHF.

This clone was counted a few times. The chain joins TRBV30 to TRBJ2-5; no firm D call. CDR3 length equals 15 residues. The V gene lost 3 bases and the J gene lost 9 bases, with 23 bases spanning the gap. From germline, CDR1 is GTSNPN and CDR2 SVGIG (reference sequence). The CDR3 DNA is TGTGCCTGGAGCCACCCACGGTGGGAAGGAAGGGCCCAGTACTTC. It encodes CAWSHPRWEGRAQYF.

The rearrangement links TRBV19 to TRBJ2-7, with a weak D call TRBD1 (6 bases). The CDR3 has 13 residues. V was trimmed by 2 bases and J by 6 bases, leaving 11 bases between them. Per the germline V gene, CDR1 is LNHDA and CDR2 is SQIVND (reference sequence). Here the CDR3 reads CASSITGWVEQYF. DNA for the CDR3: TGTGCCAGTAGTATAACAGGGTGGGTCGAGCAGTACTTC.

The J gene is TRBJ2-3, the V gene TRBV5-6; D might be TRBD1 (5 bases). Trimming removed 1 base at V and 2 bases at J, with 11 bases between. The CDR3 runs to 15 residues. Germline CDR1 and CDR2: SGHDT and YYEEEE. The CDR3 DNA reads TGTGCCAGCAGCTTGTCCAGGGTGGCCACAGATACGCAGTATTTT. Its translation: CASSLSRVATDTQYF.